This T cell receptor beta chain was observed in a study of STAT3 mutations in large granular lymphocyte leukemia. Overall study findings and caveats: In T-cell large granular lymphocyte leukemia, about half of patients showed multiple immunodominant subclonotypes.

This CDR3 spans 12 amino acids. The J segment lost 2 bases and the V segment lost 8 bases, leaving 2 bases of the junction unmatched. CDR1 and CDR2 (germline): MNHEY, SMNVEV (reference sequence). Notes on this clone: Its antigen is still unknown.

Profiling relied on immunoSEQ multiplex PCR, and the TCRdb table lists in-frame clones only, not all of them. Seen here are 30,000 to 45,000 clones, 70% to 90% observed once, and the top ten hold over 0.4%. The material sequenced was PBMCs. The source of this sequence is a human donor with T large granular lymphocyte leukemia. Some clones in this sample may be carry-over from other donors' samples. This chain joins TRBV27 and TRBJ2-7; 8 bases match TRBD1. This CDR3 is CASGQGTYEQYF. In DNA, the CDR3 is TGTGCCAGCGGACAGGGTACCTACGAGCAGTACTTC.